One sample yielded the 10 T cell receptor beta chains listed below, sequenced in a study (dated by TCRdb to 2014 to 2015). Library preparation employed 5' RACE. TCRdb records Illumina MiSeq as the sequencer. Starting from the raw public reads, TCRdb applied fastp trimming at Q25, assembled clones with MiXCR and retained in-frame beta chains. Identical CDR3 proteins give one entry, which carries the most common genes and DNA. The sample table records some 62,000 distinct CDR3 sequences; 25% to 35% of these occur just once. The biggest ten clones account for roughly 2.1% of the sample. Specimen: tumor-infiltrating naive CD4+ T cells sorted from the breast tumor. The cell subset or site label, as the study defines it: naive CD4+ T cells, CD4+CD45RA+CD25-. Receptors originate from a female donor with breast cancer.

Within the sample, this clonotype is medium-sized. The chain couples TRBV6-1 to TRBJ2-3; 8 bases are shared with TRBD2. Germline V CDR1 and CDR2: MNHNS, SASEGT. The CDR3 has 12 amino acids. Unmatched junction bases numbered 5, after V lost 7 bases and J lost 8 bases. CDR3 sequence: CASTLTSGTQYF. DNA of the CDR3: TGTGCCAGCACACTAACTAGCGGTACGCAGTATTTT.

The chain has TRBV7-2 and TRBJ1-5; a weak D match, TRBD1 (5 bases). V lost 3 bases, J lost 4 bases, and 19 bases lay in between. Germline CDR1 SGHTA, CDR2 FQGNSA. The CDR3 runs to 17 residues. CDR3 nucleotide sequence: TGTGCCAGCAGCTTTGGGGTGGGCAGGGTACGGAATCAGCCCCAGCATTTT. Protein product: CASSFGVGRVRNQPQHF.

The V and J genes are TRBV6-2 or TRBV6-3 and TRBJ2-2; 10 bases map to TRBD2. From germline, CDR1 is MNHEY and CDR2 SVGEGT. This CDR3 contains 16 residues. J was trimmed by 4 bases and V by 4 bases; bases with no gene match: 6. CDR3 in DNA: TGTGCCAGCAGTTCAAGCGGGGGGGCCGGCACCGGGGAGCTGTTTTTT. Protein product: CASSSSGGAGTGELFF.

This clonotype was found many times. The rearrangement links TRBV5-1 to TRBJ2-3, with 10 bases identical to TRBD2. CDR1 is SGHRS, CDR2 YFSETQ, per germline. J lost 5 bases, V lost 2 bases, and 5 bases had no gene match. The CDR3 spans 15 residues. The CDR3 nucleotides are TGCGCCAGCAGCTTAAGCGGGAGGGCCGGAGATACGCAGTATTTT. This translates into CASSLSGRAGDTQYF.

This clonotype was counted a few times. This CDR3 reads CSASHRGAEAFF. CDR3 DNA: TGCAGTGCTAGCCACAGGGGGGCTGAAGCTTTCTTT. V and J are TRBV20-1 and TRBJ1-1, with 8 bases matching TRBD1. CDR1 and CDR2 from the germline V gene are DFQATT and SNEGSKA (reference sequence). Trimming cost V 3 bases and J 6 bases; bases outside gene matches: 3. The CDR3 runs 12 residues.

This clonotype has just a few counts. The chain couples TRBV6-1 to TRBJ1-1; tentative D call: TRBD1 (5 bases). The V and J ends lost 2 bases and 4 bases respectively, with 14 bases between them. The germline CDR1 and CDR2 sequences are MNHNS and SASEGT. The CDR3 extends over 15 amino acids. The CDR3 DNA reads TGTGCCAGCAGTGAAAACCAGGGATTGGGCACTGAAGCTTTCTTT. Translating it yields CASSENQGLGTEAFF.

Comments on this clonotype: Since the CDR3 does not end with the conserved phenylalanine or tryptophan, this likely comes from a read error. V usage is TRBV7-3 and J usage is TRBJ1-5; D is uncertain. Germline-derived CDR1 and CDR2 are SGHTA and FQGTGA. This CDR3 contains 13 residues. The V end was cut by 2 bases, the J end by 4 bases, with 6 bases between. CDR3 coding DNA: TGTGCCAGCAGCTTAGGAAGGAATCAGCCCCAGCATGTT. Translated: CASSLGRNQPQHV.

This sequence joins TRBV7-2 and TRBJ1-2; 7 bases match TRBD1. Trimming cost V 4 bases and J 6 bases; bases outside gene matches: 8. This CDR3 has 14 residues. CDR1 is SGHTA and CDR2 is FQGNSA in the germline V gene. CDR3 protein: CASSSLQGSNGYTF. The CDR3 bases are TGTGCCAGCAGCTCATTACAGGGGAGCAATGGCTACACCTTC.

The CDR3 spells CASTTDNYGYTF. Written as DNA, the CDR3 is TGTGCCAGCACCACGGACAACTATGGCTACACCTTC. The J gene is TRBJ1-2, the V gene TRBV6-1; D is uncertain. V was cut by 7 bases and J by 2 bases, with 8 bases left in between. The CDR3 has 12 residues. The germline V gene encodes CDR1 MNHNS and CDR2 SASEGT.

About this clonotype itself: A much more abundant neighbour one base away suggests this may be a read error. V is TRBV7-2 and J is TRBJ1-5; the match to TRBD1 covers 11 bases. This CDR3 is 15 amino acids long. The germline gives CDR1 SGHTA, CDR2 FQGNSA. V trimming: 4 bases; J trimming: 6 bases; junction bases outside the gene matches: 5. The DNA for the CDR3 is TGTGCCAGCAGCTGGGGGGACAGGGGGTTTCAGCCCCAGCATTTT. It codes for CASSWGDRGFQPQHF. Filled out from reference TRBV7-2 and TRBJ1-5, the complete variable domain reads GAGVSQSPSNKVTEKGKDVELRCDPISGHTALYWYRQSLGQGLEFLIYFQGNSAPDKSGLPSDRFSAERTGGSVSTLTIQRTQQEDSAVYLCASSWGDRGFQPQHFGDGTRLSIL.